The 14 T cell receptor beta chains given below trace back to one sample, sequenced in a study of TIL therapy for anti-PD-1-resistant metastatic lung cancer (dated by TCRdb to the early 2020s). The label giving this sample's time point can be read as: pre-treatment sample, taken before nivolumab and TIL therapy. TCR beta CDR3 regions were amplified from genomic DNA with the immunoSEQ v3 hsTCRB kit using bias-controlled multiplex PCR. The immuneACCESS repertoire file appears here via TCRdb, limited to in-frame rearrangements. These files lack a portion of the clones; in checked studies, under half of the deficit traces to unresolved V genes, and the cause of the others is not known. The sample table contains roughly 60,000 clones; only one count was recorded for 73% of them. The leading ten clones occupy roughly 2% of the sample. Source: blood, taken at baseline. The receptors shown here come from a person aged 25 to 85 with non-small cell lung cancer.

This clone has more than one count but fewer than ten. This chain uses TRBV7-9 with TRBJ2-2, with 10 bases identical to TRBD1. Trimming removed 4 bases from V and 6 bases from J; junction bases left unmatched: 5. Per germline, CDR1 SEHNR and CDR2 FQNEAQ (reference sequence). CDR3 length: 15 residues. In DNA, the CDR3 is TGTGCCAGCAGCTCCCGGGACAGGGGTGCCGGGGAGCTGTTTTTT. Amino acid sequence: CASSSRDRGAGELFF.

This chain uses TRBV5-1 with TRBJ1-2; D possibly corresponds to TRBD1 (6 bases). This CDR3 has 14 residues. The ends were cut back, 4 bases at V and 1 base at J, with 11 bases in the middle. Germline V gene sequence: CDR1 SGHRS, CDR2 YFSETQ. For the CDR3, the DNA is TGCGCCAGCAGCCCCCTGGACAGTAACTATGGCTACACCTTC. Translation gives CASSPLDSNYGYTF.

The V gene is TRBV7-8, the J gene TRBJ2-3; tentative D call: TRBD1 (5 bases). Germline CDR1 reads SGHVS; CDR2 reads FQNEAQ. Trimming left V 5 bases short and J 1 base short, with 16 bases between. The CDR3 runs 16 residues. The CDR3: CASSVPQGSGTDTQYF. Written as DNA, the CDR3 is TGTGCCAGCAGCGTCCCGCAGGGTTCCGGCACAGATACGCAGTATTTT.

The rearrangement joins TRBV6-1 to TRBJ2-3; 7 bases agree with TRBD1. V dropped 7 bases and J dropped 1; count of bases not matched to a gene: 8. Germline loops: CDR1 MNHNS, CDR2 SASEGT. This CDR3 region has 15 residues. The CDR3 coding sequence is TGTGCCAGCATCCTGACAGGGTTTGGCACAGATACGCAGTATTTT. Its protein is CASILTGFGTDTQYF.

The table lists this clone with a few counts. This chain connects TRBV11-2 to TRBJ2-7; D perhaps matches TRBD1 (6 bases). CDR3 length equals 14 residues. CDR1 SGHAT and CDR2 FQNNGV come from the germline V gene. Trimming pared 0 bases from V and 2 bases from J, leaving 8 bases between. For the CDR3, the DNA is TGTGCCAGCAGCTTAGAAGGGGGTCCCTACGAGCAGTACTTC. Amino acid sequence: CASSLEGGPYEQYF.

The chain is built from TRBV6-4 and TRBJ2-5, with 7 bases identical to TRBD2. This CDR3 region has 14 residues. With 3 bases clipped from V and 3 bases from J, the junction kept 4 bases outside the gene matches. CDR1 is MRHNA and CDR2 is SNTAGT in the germline V gene. The CDR3 loop is CASSEQREEETQYF. The CDR3 DNA follows: TGTGCCAGCAGTGAACAGCGGGAAGAAGAGACCCAGTACTTC.

V gene TRBV28 combines with J gene TRBJ2-1; 7 nucleotides agree with TRBD2. The length of the CDR3 is 14 residues. CDR1 and CDR2 (germline): MDHEN, SYDVKM. V shed 3 bases and J 4 bases; nucleotides not matched to a gene: 3. The chain's CDR3 is CASSLSGAYNEQFF. Written as DNA, the CDR3 is TGTGCCAGCAGTTTGAGCGGGGCTTACAATGAGCAGTTCTTC. Variable domain in full (rest from reference TRBV28 and TRBJ2-1): DVKVTQSSRYLVKRTGEKVFLECVQDMDHENMFWYRQDPGLGLRLIYFSYDVKMKEKGDIPEGYSVSREKKERFSLILESASTNQTSMYLCASSLSGAYNEQFFGPGTRLTVL.

This chain connects TRBV5-4 to TRBJ2-2, with 8 bases matching TRBD1. From germline, CDR1 is SGHNT and CDR2 YYREEE (reference sequence). The V and J ends lost 4 bases and 1 base, in that order; junction bases with no gene match: 3. The CDR3 is 15 residues long. CDR3 sequence: CASSHGQGNTGELFF. The DNA of the CDR3 is TGTGCCAGCAGCCACGGACAGGGGAACACCGGGGAGCTGTTTTTT.

This chain connects TRBV4-2 to TRBJ2-3; 7 nucleotides match TRBD2. This CDR3 is 18 amino acids long. In germline, CDR1 is LGHNA, CDR2 YNFKEQ. The V gene end was trimmed by 1 base and the J gene end by 1 base; junction bases not matched to a gene: 11. This chain's CDR3 is CASSQVGGGRAGTDTQYF. The CDR3 DNA sequence: TGTGCCAGCAGCCAAGTAGGTGGAGGGAGGGCGGGCACAGATACGCAGTATTTT.

The rearrangement uses TRBV5-4 and TRBJ2-1; possibly TRBD2 for D (6 bases). In germline, CDR1 is SGHNT, CDR2 YYREEE (reference sequence). This CDR3 has 16 amino acids. The V and J ends lost 2 bases and 0 bases respectively, with 12 bases between them. CDR3 in amino acids: CASSLGLTSSYNEQFF. CDR3 bases: TGTGCCAGCAGCTTAGGACTAACGAGCTCCTACAATGAGCAGTTCTTC.

The chain combines TRBV7-9 with TRBJ1-1; D gene uncertain. The CDR3 is made up of 14 amino acids. CDR1 and CDR2 (germline): SEHNR, FQNEAQ (reference sequence). V lost 5 bases to trimming and J lost 1 base, with 11 bases between them. The CDR3 sequence is CASSLGRPNTEAFF. CDR3 DNA: TGTGCCAGCAGCCTCGGACGGCCGAACACTGAAGCTTTCTTT.

The chain recombines TRBV11-2 with TRBJ1-4; no definite D call. This CDR3 is built from 14 residues. Trimming removed 5 bases at V and 4 bases at J, with 11 bases between. The V gene's germline CDR1 is SGHAT and CDR2 FQNNGV. As DNA, the CDR3 is TGTGCCAGCAGCGTGCGCGTAAATAATGAAAAACTGTTTTTT. Translating gives CASSVRVNNEKLFF.

This clone was observed a handful of times. This chain joins TRBV19 and TRBJ1-5; 7 nucleotides line up with TRBD1. Trimming cost V 7 bases and J 2 bases; bases outside gene matches: 11. The length of the CDR3 is 16 residues. Germline V CDR1 and CDR2: LNHDA, SQIVND (reference sequence). The DNA of the CDR3 is TGTGCCAGTAACCTAGGACGGACAGGACGCAATCAGCCCCAGCATTTT. Its translation: CASNLGRTGRNQPQHF.

This clone was counted a few times. This chain connects TRBV28 to TRBJ2-6; D possibly corresponds to TRBD1 (5 bases). Trimming took off 6 bases at V and 0 bases at J, with 15 bases between the two ends. The germline gives CDR1 MDHEN, CDR2 SYDVKM. The length of the CDR3 is 17 residues. In nucleotides, the CDR3 is TGTGCCAGCAGCTCCACTACAGGAAACTCTGGGGCCAACGTCCTGACTTTC. Its translation is CASSSTTGNSGANVLTF.